Reported below is one T cell receptor beta chain. This entry is derived from a study of long-term antiretroviral therapy in people with HIV. This CDR3 spans 17 amino acids. Trimming left V 2 bases short and J 1 base short, with 18 bases between. Germline V gene data show CDR1 as SGHDT and CDR2 as YYEEEE. The assay, immunoSEQ v3.0, was run at survey level. The table came from immunoSEQ multiplex PCR; TCRdb's copy has only in-frame clones and leaves some out. The sample lists 30,000 to 40,000 clones; about 76% were seen once. The sequences come from unsorted PBMCs, collected 1.9 years after starting antiretroviral therapy. This chain joins TRBV5-6 and TRBJ1-2; D possibly corresponds to TRBD1 (5 bases). This TCR came from a man between 18 and 35 years old with HIV. This CDR3 is CASSLGTTGSFNYGYTF. The CDR3 DNA follows: TGTGCCAGCAGCTTAGGAACCACAGGTAGCTTTAACTATGGCTACACCTTC.